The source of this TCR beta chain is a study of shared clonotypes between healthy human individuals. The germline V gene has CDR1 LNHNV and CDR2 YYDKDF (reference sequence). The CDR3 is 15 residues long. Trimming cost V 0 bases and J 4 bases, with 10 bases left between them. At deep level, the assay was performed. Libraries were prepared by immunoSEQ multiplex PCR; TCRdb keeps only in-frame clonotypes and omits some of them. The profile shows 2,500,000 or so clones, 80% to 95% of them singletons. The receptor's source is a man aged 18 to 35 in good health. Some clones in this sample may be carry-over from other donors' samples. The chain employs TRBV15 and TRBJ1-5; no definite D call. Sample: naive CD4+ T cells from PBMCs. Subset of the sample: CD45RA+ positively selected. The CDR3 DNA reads TGTGCCACCAGCAGAGATCCGGGTAATAATCAGCCCCAGCATTTT. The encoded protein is CATSRDPGNNQPQHF.